The rows below give T cell receptor beta chains drawn from one sample of a study of shared clonotypes between healthy human individuals. Clones were read by immunoSEQ multiplex PCR, and TCRdb kept only the in-frame ones, dropping some. The sample carries 2.3 million or so clones, about 92% recorded once. Sequencing used naive CD4+ T cells from PBMCs. All receptors derive from a man aged 18 to 29 in good health. Some clones in this sample may be carry-over from other donors' samples. Each CDR3 is given with its conserved first and last residue. Each record gives: J gene, clone size, V gene, D gene, CDR3 protein, CDR3 DNA. D genes are given only for firm matches. Only part of the rows carry a size: once, few, many, or a class if the clone is expanded.

j_gene: TRBJ2-7
abundance: -
v_gene: TRBV19
d_gene: TRBD2
CDR3aa: CASRSLAGESEQYF
CDR3nt: TGTGCCAGTAGGAGCCTAGCGGGAGAGAGCGAGCAGTACTTC

j_gene: TRBJ2-2
abundance: few
v_gene: TRBV10-3
d_gene: -
CDR3aa: CAIRSAGTGELFF
CDR3nt: TGTGCCATCCGGAGCGCGGGCACCGGGGAGCTGTTTTTT

j_gene: TRBJ1-4
abundance: -
v_gene: TRBV5-6
d_gene: -
CDR3aa: CASSLAVGEKLFF
CDR3nt: TGTGCCAGCAGCTTGGCGGTGGGTGAAAAACTGTTTTTT

j_gene: TRBJ2-7
abundance: -
v_gene: TRBV11-2
d_gene: -
CDR3aa: CASSSATGKVYEQYF
CDR3nt: TGTGCCAGCAGCTCAGCGACAGGCAAGGTCTACGAGCAGTACTTC

j_gene: TRBJ1-2
abundance: -
v_gene: TRBV6-6
d_gene: -
CDR3aa: CASSYSGRESGYTF
CDR3nt: TGTGCCAGCAGTTACTCAGGGAGGGAGAGTGGCTACACCTTC

j_gene: TRBJ2-1
abundance: -
v_gene: TRBV7-2
d_gene: TRBD1
CDR3aa: CASSLARTGGYNEQFF
CDR3nt: TGTGCCAGCAGCTTAGCGAGGACAGGGGGCTACAATGAGCAGTTCTTC

j_gene: TRBJ2-2
abundance: -
v_gene: TRBV6-5
d_gene: -
CDR3aa: CASSPRQVNTGELFF
CDR3nt: TGTGCCAGCAGTCCTCGACAGGTTAACACCGGGGAGCTGTTTTTT

j_gene: TRBJ1-5
abundance: -
v_gene: TRBV6-5
d_gene: -
CDR3aa: CASRPPGNQPQHF
CDR3nt: TGTGCCAGCAGGCCCCCCGGCAATCAGCCCCAGCATTTT

j_gene: TRBJ1-1
abundance: -
v_gene: TRBV6-5
d_gene: -
CDR3aa: CASNLRARMDTEAFF
CDR3nt: TGTGCCAGCAATTTAAGGGCTAGAATGGACACTGAAGCTTTCTTT

j_gene: TRBJ2-1
abundance: -
v_gene: TRBV10-2
d_gene: TRBD2
CDR3aa: CASNLAGGYNEQFF
CDR3nt: TGCGCCAGCAACCTAGCGGGAGGGTACAATGAGCAGTTCTTC

j_gene: TRBJ2-7
abundance: -
v_gene: TRBV28
d_gene: -
CDR3aa: CASSPVDRSREQYF
CDR3nt: TGTGCCAGCAGTCCCGTGGACAGATCCCGCGAGCAGTACTTC

j_gene: TRBJ1-4
abundance: -
v_gene: TRBV5-4
d_gene: -
CDR3aa: CASSYATNEKLFF
CDR3nt: TGTGCCAGCAGCTATGCAACTAATGAAAAACTGTTTTTT

j_gene: TRBJ1-3
abundance: -
v_gene: TRBV21-1
d_gene: -
CDR3aa: CASSRGPPFCDTIYF
CDR3nt: TGTGCCAGCAGCAGGGGCCCGCCCTTCTGTGACACCATATATTTT

j_gene: TRBJ2-2
abundance: -
v_gene: TRBV7-9
d_gene: -
CDR3aa: CASSLPPGGTGELFF
CDR3nt: TGTGCCAGCAGCTTACCGCCAGGGGGGACCGGGGAGCTGTTTTTT

j_gene: TRBJ2-1
abundance: -
v_gene: TRBV9
d_gene: -
CDR3aa: CASSVSGSINEQFF
CDR3nt: TGTGCCAGCAGCGTAAGCGGTTCGATAAATGAGCAGTTCTTC

j_gene: TRBJ2-1
abundance: -
v_gene: TRBV28
d_gene: -
CDR3aa: CASSSGLGTREQFF
CDR3nt: TGTGCCAGCAGTTCTGGACTCGGGACCAGGGAGCAGTTCTTC

j_gene: TRBJ1-5
abundance: once
v_gene: TRBV28
d_gene: -
CDR3aa: CASNLGGGNQPQHF
CDR3nt: TGTGCCAGCAATCTTGGGGGCGGCAATCAGCCCCAGCATTTT

j_gene: TRBJ1-5
abundance: -
v_gene: TRBV6-1
d_gene: -
CDR3aa: CASSEVIKPQHF
CDR3nt: TGTGCCAGCAGTGAAGTAATCAAGCCCCAGCATTTT

j_gene: TRBJ2-7
abundance: -
v_gene: TRBV6-6
d_gene: -
CDR3aa: CASSYAGSSYEQYF
CDR3nt: TGTGCCAGCAGTTACGCCGGCAGCTCCTACGAGCAGTACTTC

j_gene: TRBJ2-2
abundance: many
v_gene: TRBV7-2
d_gene: TRBD1
CDR3aa: CASSFTPDRSNTGELFF
CDR3nt: TGTGCCAGCAGTTTTACGCCGGACAGGTCGAACACCGGGGAGCTGTTTTTT

j_gene: TRBJ2-7
abundance: -
v_gene: TRBV7-2
d_gene: -
CDR3aa: CASSLQGPGEQYF
CDR3nt: TGTGCCAGCAGCCTCCAAGGACCTGGGGAGCAGTACTTC

j_gene: TRBJ2-5
abundance: -
v_gene: TRBV5-5
d_gene: -
CDR3aa: CASSLGPAQETQYF
CDR3nt: TGTGCCAGCAGCTTGGGTCCAGCCCAAGAGACCCAGTACTTC

j_gene: TRBJ1-2
abundance: -
v_gene: TRBV6-1
d_gene: TRBD1
CDR3aa: CASSGQGRGHTF
CDR3nt: TGTGCCAGCAGCGGACAGGGCCGAGGCCACACCTTC

j_gene: TRBJ1-5
abundance: -
v_gene: TRBV6-1
d_gene: TRBD1
CDR3aa: CASRDRGGNQPQHF
CDR3nt: TGTGCCAGCAGGGACAGGGGAGGCAATCAGCCCCAGCATTTT

j_gene: TRBJ2-7
abundance: -
v_gene: TRBV7-8
d_gene: -
CDR3aa: CASSSGPYYEQYF
CDR3nt: TGTGCCAGCAGCTCGGGACCATACTACGAGCAGTACTTC

j_gene: TRBJ2-5
abundance: -
v_gene: TRBV9
d_gene: TRBD1
CDR3aa: CASSAGQAIETQYF
CDR3nt: TGTGCCAGCAGCGCGGGACAGGCGATAGAGACCCAGTACTTC

j_gene: TRBJ2-7
abundance: once
v_gene: TRBV7-9
d_gene: TRBD1
CDR3aa: CASSDQGASAGQYF
CDR3nt: TGTGCCAGCAGCGACCAGGGGGCTTCCGCCGGGCAGTACTTC

j_gene: TRBJ2-1
abundance: once
v_gene: TRBV5-1
d_gene: TRBD2
CDR3aa: CASSLGNWREGRNEQFF
CDR3nt: TGCGCCAGCAGCTTGGGCAACTGGCGGGAGGGCCGGAATGAGCAGTTCTTC

j_gene: TRBJ2-7
abundance: few
v_gene: TRBV6-1
d_gene: TRBD1
CDR3aa: CASSLTTGGAEQYF
CDR3nt: TGTGCCAGCAGCCTAACGACAGGGGGCGCCGAGCAGTACTTC

j_gene: TRBJ2-6
abundance: -
v_gene: TRBV28
d_gene: -
CDR3aa: CASSLRFSGANVLTF
CDR3nt: TGTGCCAGCAGTTTAAGGTTCTCTGGGGCCAACGTCCTGACTTTC

j_gene: TRBJ1-2
abundance: -
v_gene: TRBV27
d_gene: -
CDR3aa: CASSSNRAHNYGYTF
CDR3nt: TGTGCCAGCAGTTCCAACAGGGCCCATAACTATGGCTACACCTTC

j_gene: TRBJ1-2
abundance: once
v_gene: TRBV5-5
d_gene: TRBD1
CDR3aa: CASSPPGTAYNYGYTF
CDR3nt: TGTGCCAGCAGCCCGCCAGGGACAGCCTATAACTATGGCTACACCTTC

j_gene: TRBJ1-2
abundance: -
v_gene: TRBV19
d_gene: TRBD1
CDR3aa: CASWTGEQIGYTF
CDR3nt: TGTGCCAGCTGGACAGGGGAGCAGATTGGCTACACCTTC

j_gene: TRBJ2-3
abundance: -
v_gene: TRBV2
d_gene: -
CDR3aa: CAGRSGGMGDTQYF
CDR3nt: TGTGCCGGCAGGAGTGGCGGTATGGGAGATACGCAGTATTTT

j_gene: TRBJ1-1
abundance: -
v_gene: TRBV11-2
d_gene: -
CDR3aa: CASSLNRVGAEAFF
CDR3nt: TGTGCCAGCAGCTTGAACAGGGTCGGGGCTGAAGCTTTCTTT

j_gene: TRBJ2-5
abundance: -
v_gene: TRBV28
d_gene: -
CDR3aa: CASSPYEQGLKTQYF
CDR3nt: TGTGCCAGCAGCCCCTATGAACAGGGCCTAAAGACCCAGTACTTC

j_gene: TRBJ2-3
abundance: -
v_gene: TRBV28
d_gene: -
CDR3aa: CASSFLGGGTDTQYF
CDR3nt: TGTGCCAGCAGTTTCTTGGGAGGAGGCACAGATACGCAGTATTTT

j_gene: TRBJ2-7
abundance: -
v_gene: TRBV6-5
d_gene: -
CDR3aa: CASSYGLSYEQYF
CDR3nt: TGTGCCAGCAGTTATGGACTTTCCTACGAGCAGTACTTC

j_gene: TRBJ1-2
abundance: -
v_gene: TRBV6-1
d_gene: -
CDR3aa: CASRGDPPNYGYTF
CDR3nt: TGTGCCAGCCGGGGGGATCCACCGAACTATGGCTACACCTTC

j_gene: TRBJ2-7
abundance: once
v_gene: TRBV7-9
d_gene: -
CDR3aa: CASSLAGAAREQYF
CDR3nt: TGTGCCAGCAGCTTAGCGGGGGCCGCGCGGGAGCAGTACTTC

j_gene: TRBJ1-1
abundance: -
v_gene: TRBV16
d_gene: -
CDR3aa: CASSQSGANTEAFF
CDR3nt: TGTGCCAGCAGCCAGTCGGGGGCGAACACTGAAGCTTTCTTT

j_gene: TRBJ1-2
abundance: -
v_gene: TRBV7-9
d_gene: -
CDR3aa: CASSFPGVAYGYTF
CDR3nt: TGTGCCAGCAGCTTCCCAGGAGTCGCCTATGGCTACACCTTC

j_gene: TRBJ1-1
abundance: -
v_gene: TRBV18
d_gene: TRBD1
CDR3aa: CASSAYGTGVAEAFF
CDR3nt: TGTGCCAGCTCAGCATACGGGACAGGGGTCGCTGAAGCTTTCTTT

j_gene: TRBJ2-2
abundance: -
v_gene: TRBV4-1
d_gene: TRBD2
CDR3aa: CASSHGLAGVPGELFF
CDR3nt: TGCGCCAGCAGCCATGGACTAGCGGGAGTTCCCGGGGAGCTGTTTTTT

j_gene: TRBJ2-3
abundance: -
v_gene: TRBV28
d_gene: -
CDR3aa: CASSLLGRGPDTQYF
CDR3nt: TGTGCCAGCAGTTTATTGGGCAGGGGCCCAGATACGCAGTATTTT

j_gene: TRBJ1-2
abundance: -
v_gene: TRBV28
d_gene: -
CDR3aa: CATTSGGANYGYTF
CDR3nt: TGTGCCACCACCAGCGGGGGGGCTAACTATGGCTACACCTTC

j_gene: TRBJ1-2
abundance: -
v_gene: TRBV29-1
d_gene: TRBD1
CDR3aa: CSVKTTGGAGGYTF
CDR3nt: TGCAGCGTAAAGACAACAGGGGGCGCGGGTGGCTACACCTTC

j_gene: TRBJ2-1
abundance: once
v_gene: TRBV10-3
d_gene: -
CDR3aa: CAISGGEPNEQFF
CDR3nt: TGTGCCATCAGTGGGGGTGAGCCCAATGAGCAGTTCTTC

j_gene: TRBJ2-1
abundance: -
v_gene: TRBV7-2
d_gene: TRBD2
CDR3aa: CASSLLAGGSRNYNEQFF
CDR3nt: TGTGCCAGCAGCTTACTAGCGGGGGGATCTAGGAACTACAATGAGCAGTTCTTC

j_gene: TRBJ2-1
abundance: -
v_gene: TRBV5-4
d_gene: -
CDR3aa: CASSLLGAGAPNEQFF
CDR3nt: TGTGCCAGCAGCTTGTTGGGGGCGGGAGCGCCGAATGAGCAGTTCTTC

j_gene: TRBJ2-3
abundance: -
v_gene: TRBV2
d_gene: -
CDR3aa: CASKAQGGTDTQYF
CDR3nt: TGTGCCAGCAAGGCCCAGGGAGGCACAGATACGCAGTATTTT

j_gene: TRBJ2-1
abundance: -
v_gene: TRBV11-2
d_gene: -
CDR3aa: CASSPSIGEQFF
CDR3nt: TGTGCCAGCAGCCCGTCTATAGGTGAGCAGTTCTTC

j_gene: TRBJ2-1
abundance: -
v_gene: TRBV15
d_gene: TRBD2
CDR3aa: CATSRERLAGSNEQFF
CDR3nt: TGTGCCACCAGCAGAGAAAGACTAGCGGGAAGTAATGAGCAGTTCTTC

j_gene: TRBJ1-5
abundance: -
v_gene: TRBV18
d_gene: -
CDR3aa: CASSPSTDVEPQHF
CDR3nt: TGTGCCAGCTCACCGTCCACGGACGTTGAGCCCCAGCATTTT

j_gene: TRBJ1-2
abundance: -
v_gene: TRBV29-1
d_gene: TRBD1
CDR3aa: CSGGTVGFGGYTF
CDR3nt: TGCAGCGGCGGGACAGTTGGCTTCGGTGGCTACACCTTC